One and the same sample provided the 18 T cell receptor beta chains below, sequenced in a study of T cells in Graves' hyperthyroidism and ophthalmopathy. There were TCR beta CDR3 regions amplified from RNA transcripts. The TCR CDR3 was amplified in a first-round RT-PCR using the HTBI primer set. TCRdb re-called the multiplex PCR reads with MiXCR, one entry per CDR3 protein. There are approximately 560,000 distinct CDR3 sequences in the sample; 15% to 18% occur only once, and about 7% lies in the top ten. The sequenced material came from blood. The receptors were sampled from a young woman with Graves' hyperthyroidism.

This clonotype came up many times. J is TRBJ1-4 and V is TRBV27, with 9 bases aligning to TRBD1. Germline assignment: CDR1 MNHEY and CDR2 SMNVEV (reference sequence). The CDR3 has 15 amino acids. Trimming cost V 6 bases and J 8 bases; bases outside gene matches: 10. The chain's CDR3 is CASRRTGVGWEKLFF. CDR3 sequence (DNA): TGTGCCAGCAGACGGACAGGGGTTGGATGGGAAAAACTGTTTTTT.

The chain couples TRBV19 to TRBJ2-2, with 9 bases fitting TRBD2. The CDR3 runs to 14 residues. The J segment lost 7 bases and the V segment lost 7 bases, leaving 7 bases of the junction unmatched. CDR1 is LNHDA and CDR2 is SQIVND in the germline V gene (reference sequence). CDR3 sequence: CASTREGGGGELFF. The CDR3 region has the DNA TGTGCCAGTACGCGGGAGGGCGGGGGCGGGGAGCTGTTTTTT.

V and J are TRBV6-5 and TRBJ2-5; D unclear. V gave up 4 bases and J gave up 1 base, with 10 bases separating them. Germline CDR1 MNHEY, CDR2 SVGAGI. The CDR3 runs to 14 residues. Written as DNA, the CDR3 is TGTGCCAGCAGTTCTCGGACCCGCCAAGAGACCCAGTACTTC. Translation: CASSSRTRQETQYF.

The chain carries TRBV9 and TRBJ2-1; either TRBD1 or TRBD2 may supply D (6 bases each). The CDR3 is made up of 15 amino acids. V shed 0 bases and J shed 8 bases, with 15 bases lying between them. CDR1 and CDR2 from the germline V gene are SGDLS and YYNGEE. CDR3 DNA: TGTGCCAGCAGCGTAGTGACAGGCGGGGTACATGAGCAGTTCTTC. Translation: CASSVVTGGVHEQFF.

There are many counts of this clonotype. The chain's CDR3 is CSASGDRDHEQYF. CDR3 bases: TGCAGTGCTAGCGGAGACAGGGACCACGAGCAGTACTTC. The V and J genes are TRBV20-1 and TRBJ2-7; 7 positions match TRBD1. CDR1 DFQATT and CDR2 SNEGSKA come from the germline V gene (reference sequence). Trimming removed 3 bases from V and 5 bases from J; junction bases left unmatched: 7. The CDR3 extends over 13 amino acids.

This clonotype was seen at least ten times. This chain links TRBV27 with TRBJ2-7, with a possible D match to TRBD2 (6 bases). The V gene's germline CDR1 is MNHEY and CDR2 SMNVEV (reference sequence). This CDR3 has 12 amino acids. Deletions cut 7 bases from V and 5 bases from J, with 12 bases between. The DNA of the CDR3 is TGTGCCAGCACAGGAGGGTTCCACGAGCAGTACTTC. Its translation is CASTGGFHEQYF.

This clonotype was seen at least ten times. In nucleotides, the CDR3 is TGTGCCAGCAGTTTATCGCGGGACAGGGGGCTGGGTGCCAAAAACATTCAGTACTTC. Translation gives CASSLSRDRGLGAKNIQYF. The chain couples TRBV27 to TRBJ2-4; TRBD1 matches 12 bases. V lost 0 bases, J lost 1 base, and 7 bases stayed unmatched. Germline V gene data show CDR1 as MNHEY and CDR2 as SMNVEV (reference sequence). CDR3 length equals 19 residues.

This clonotype appeared many times. The V gene is TRBV5-6, the J gene TRBJ1-1; D gene unclear. Germline V CDR1 and CDR2: SGHDT, YYEEEE. The CDR3 spans 11 residues. Trimming left V 3 bases short and J 10 bases short, with 10 bases between. CDR3 sequence: CASSSSGSAFF. CDR3 bases: TGTGCCAGCAGCTCGTCGGGGTCAGCTTTCTTT.

This clonotype was picked up many times. The chain has TRBV11-2 and TRBJ1-1, with a possible D match to TRBD1 (6 bases). Germline V CDR1 and CDR2: SGHAT, FQNNGV. Trimming removed 5 bases at V and 7 bases at J, with 11 bases between. The CDR3 sequence is 12 residues long. CDR3 sequence reads: CASSGDRFEAFF. CDR3 nucleotides: TGTGCCAGCAGCGGAGACAGGTTTGAAGCTTTCTTT. Full variable domain (outside the CDR3, taken from reference TRBV11-2 and TRBJ1-1): EAGVAQSPRYKIIEKRQSVAFWCNPISGHATLYWYQQILGQGPKLLIQFQNNGVVDDSQLPKDRFSAERLKGVDSTLKIQPAKLEDSAVYLCASSGDRFEAFFGQGTRLTVV.

This clonotype was found many times. This sequence joins TRBV5-5 and TRBJ2-7, with 7 bases lining up with TRBD1. The germline CDR1 and CDR2 sequences are SGHKS and YYEKEE (reference sequence). CDR3 length: 15 amino acids. V trimming: 0 bases; J trimming: 3 bases; junction bases outside the gene matches: 6. CDR3 in amino acids: CASSLEGGTLYEQYF. The CDR3 nucleotides read TGTGCCAGCAGCTTGGAAGGGGGCACCCTCTACGAGCAGTACTTC.

The CDR3 nucleotides are TGTGCCAGCAGTGAATTGGGACGGGGCGGGGAGACCCAGTACTTC. Translated: CASSELGRGGETQYF. V is TRBV2 and J is TRBJ2-5; D tentatively reads TRBD1 or TRBD2 (5 bases each). The V gene lost 2 bases and the J gene lost 5 bases, with 15 bases spanning the gap. The CDR3 covers 15 residues. Per the germline V gene, CDR1 is SNHLY and CDR2 is FYNNEI.

This clonotype was counted many times. The rearrangement joins TRBV7-9 to TRBJ2-7, with D tentatively TRBD2 (6 bases). Germline lookup yields CDR1 SEHNR and CDR2 FQNEAQ (reference sequence). Between the trimmed V and J ends, which lost 5 bases and 3 bases, there was a span of 20 bases. The CDR3 spans 16 residues. CDR3 loop: CASSPAGTGRSYEQYF. The CDR3 region has the DNA TGTGCCAGCAGCCCCGCCGGGACTGGGAGGAGCTACGAGCAGTACTTC.

This clonotype has at least ten counts. The chain joins TRBV6-2 or TRBV6-3 to TRBJ2-7; no clear D. Trimming removed 6 bases at V and 1 base at J, with 10 bases between. Germline V gives CDR1 MNHEY, CDR2 SVGEGT. CDR3 length: 13 residues. CDR3 nucleotide sequence: TGTGCCAGCAGCCCTATCGTGTCCTACGAGCAGTACTTC. Its protein product is CASSPIVSYEQYF.

In its sample, this clonotype was seen many times. This chain links TRBV20-1 with TRBJ1-1, with 7 bases that match TRBD1. The junction had 7 bases not matched to a gene; V was cut back by 2 bases and J by 1 base. Germline lookup yields CDR1 DFQATT and CDR2 SNEGSKA (reference sequence). The CDR3 extends over 15 amino acids. CDR3 amino acids: CSARMMGQKNTEAFF. For the CDR3, the DNA is TGCAGTGCTAGAATGATGGGACAGAAGAACACTGAAGCTTTCTTT.

This clonotype was picked up a small number of times. This chain joins TRBV20-1 and TRBJ2-4; 16 bases match TRBD2. There are 17 residues in the CDR3. Germline V gene lookup returns CDR1 DFQATT and CDR2 SNEGSKA (reference sequence). J gave up 1 base and V 5 bases, and 5 bases lay outside the gene matches. CDR3 in amino acids: CSAPGLAGGVAKNIQYF. DNA of the CDR3: TGCAGTGCTCCGGGACTAGCGGGAGGGGTCGCCAAAAACATTCAGTACTTC.

There are a few counts of this clonotype. The chain is built from TRBV19 and TRBJ1-1; D gene uncertain. The CDR3 extends over 15 amino acids. The germline V and J ends were trimmed by 5 bases and 2 bases, with 15 bases remaining between them. Looked up from germline, CDR1 is LNHDA and CDR2 is SQIVND (reference sequence). CDR3 in DNA: TGTGCCAGTAGTGCGTTCTTCAGTCTCAACACTGAAGCTTTCTTT. It codes for CASSAFFSLNTEAFF. The full variable domain, in which reference TRBV19 and TRBJ1-1 provide the parts outside the CDR3, is DGGITQSPKYLFRKEGQNVTLSCEQNLNHDAMYWYRQDPGQGLRLIYYSQIVNDFQKGDIAEGYSVSREKKESFPLTVTSAQKNPTAFYLCASSAFFSLNTEAFFGQGTRLTVV.

This clonotype showed up many times. This rearrangement joins TRBV3-1 to TRBJ2-2; D not resolved. The CDR3 contains 12 residues. The ends were cut back, 4 bases at V and 6 bases at J, with 6 bases in the middle. Germline CDR1 and CDR2: LGHDT and YNNKEL (reference sequence). CDR3 residues: CASSPQPGELFF. CDR3 DNA: TGTGCCAGCAGCCCTCAACCCGGGGAGCTGTTTTTT. Combining the CDR3 with reference TRBV3-1 and TRBJ2-2 gives the whole variable domain DTAVSQTPKYLVTQMGNDKSIKCEQNLGHDTMYWYKQDSKKFLKIMFSYNNKELIINETVPNRFSPKSPDKAHLNLHINSLELGDSAVYFCASSPQPGELFFGEGSRLTVL.

The chain uses TRBV3-1 and TRBJ2-1, with 10 bases lining up with TRBD2. This CDR3 comprises 17 residues. The germline CDR1 and CDR2 sequences are LGHDT and YNNKEL (reference sequence). Unmatched junction bases numbered 8, after V lost 0 bases and J lost 6 bases. The CDR3 here is CASSQESLAGDSNEQFF. The CDR3 region has the DNA TGTGCCAGCAGCCAAGAAAGCCTAGCGGGAGACTCCAATGAGCAGTTCTTC.